Sequencing of this T cell receptor (beta chain) was carried out in a study of siplizumab effects on memory and regulatory T cells (dated by TCRdb to 2018 to 2020). For context, the study as a whole: The study looked at the effect of siplizumab, an anti-CD2 antibody, on alloreactive T-cell subsets in allogeneic mixed lymphocyte reactions made from human PBMCs.

General conclusions and limits of the study: In reactions with siplizumab, an average of approximately 69% of mappable alloreactive CD4+ clones were Treg-derived, compared with 26.9% in control reactions. Unstimulated naive T cells appeared more diverse than memory T cells, and naive cells seemed to contribute substantially to the alloresponse. For roughly 80-97% of proliferating CD4+ or CD8+ clones, no naive or memory phenotype could be assigned. Siplizumab significantly lowered the cumulative frequency of alloreactive sequences that could be traced to unstimulated CD4+ memory T cells. Sequences below about 10^-5 frequency were poorly captured, so only a minor fraction of alloreactive clones could be mapped to unstimulated subsets. Whether proliferating Tregs from siplizumab cultures were suppressive was not functionally confirmed.

To note about this clone: Its antigen is not yet known. Base quality data are lacking; no much larger clone is found one base away.

Receptor amplification or capture employed the immunoSEQ multiplex PCR assay. Each sample had 90,000 to 100,000 TCR templates assayed by the deep sequencing platform. Genomic DNA extracted from sorted T cells was the material used for TCRbeta CDR3 sequencing. Processing in the source paper ran as follows. Clonal analysis of TCRbeta CDR3 data was done in the R programming language. Comparing unstimulated samples against CFSE-low samples taken after the reaction was how alloreactive CD4+ and CD8+ clones were defined. Regulatory or non-regulatory origin of alloreactive CD4+ clones was assigned by matching sequences to the sorted unstimulated Treg and non-Treg repertoires. TCRdb stores this immuneACCESS table with in-frame sequences only. Part of the clones is absent; in the studies checked, under half of the shortfall reflects unresolved V genes, and no reason is known for the rest. The V and J calls and the clone size are those of that table, but D and trimming were determined from the DNA. Present in this sample are more than 85,000 clones, around 90% of which were seen just once. Approximately 1.2% of the sample belongs to the ten largest clones.

Sorted unstimulated T cells and proliferating T cells recovered from mixed lymphocyte reactions were subjected to TCRbeta CDR3 sequencing. Fresh whole blood from around 11 HLA-typed healthy donors was used to isolate PBMCs. This sequence was found in a human donor in good health. Sequenced sample: CD4+ T cells sorted from blood.

At the DNA level, the sequence is TGCGCCAGCAGCAAAGGACAGAGCTCTGGAAACACCATATATTTT. This gives the protein CASSKGQSSGNTIYF. Recombination linked TRBV5-1 to TRBJ1-3; the D gene is possibly TRBD1, with 6 bases matching. The CDR3, cysteine through phenylalanine, is 15 amino acids long. Only the CDR3 region is kept as DNA, spanning 45 bases read in frame from base 1. The germline V gene sets CDR1 to SGHRS and CDR2 to YFSETQ. The germline ends are 11 bases apart after V is trimmed by 4 bases and J by 0 bases.